This TCR beta chain was documented in a study of beta chain features in type 1 diabetes. About the study: Sorted cells numbering some 110 million were examined across all samples.

Broader study findings: PCR might pick shorter templates more often, in the same way for patients and controls. Across patients, naive, central memory and Treg TCRB repertoires exhibited apparently greater similarity than was observed across healthy donors. All four CD4+ subsets of Type 1 diabetes patients contained TCRB CDR3s that were moderately but significantly shorter.

This clone was detected a few times. Its antigen remains unknown. CDR1 is SEHNR, CDR2 FQNEAQ, per germline (reference sequence). The CDR3 totals 15 residues. The germline V and J ends were trimmed by 5 bases and 6 bases, with 16 bases remaining between them. Expressed TCRB transcripts were sequenced after all isolated RNA was converted to cDNA. The assay was immunoSEQ multiplex PCR, and TCRdb's table has in-frame clones only and misses some. This sample yields around 250,000 clones, of which approximately 15% are seen a single time; around 0.019% belongs to the top ten. This TCR derives from a young man with type 1 diabetes. The chain uses TRBV7-9 and TRBJ2-2; D might be TRBD1 (7 bases). Specimen: naive CD4+ T cells from blood. CDR3 coding DNA: TGTGCCAGCAGCCGGGCCCAGGGGGGTTCCGGGGAGCTGTTTTTT. Its protein product is CASSRAQGGSGELFF. Full variable domain (remainder filled in from reference TRBV7-9 and TRBJ2-2): DTGVSQNPRHKITKRGQNVTFRCDPISEHNRLYWYRQTLGQGPEFLTYFQNEAQLEKSRLLSDRFSAERPKGSFSTLEIQRTEQGDSAMYLCASSRAQGGSGELFFGEGSRLTVL.